This TCR beta chain was retrieved from a study of T cell repertoires in cytomegalovirus infection. This CDR3 has 16 amino acids. V lost 4 bases and J lost 1; bases outside the gene matches: 5. Looked up from germline, CDR1 is LGHDT and CDR2 is YNNKEL (reference sequence). This clonotype was counted at least ten times. Each CDR3 protein is one row after TCRdb ran MiXCR on the reads. Of approximately 490,000 distinct CDR3 sequences in the sample, about 11% were seen once. The rearrangement links TRBV3-1 to TRBJ2-2, with TRBD1 matching 8 bases. Material for sequencing was PBMCs. This clonotype was obtained from a human donor in good health (CMV status not recorded). Some clones in this sample may be carry-over from other donors' samples. The CDR3 here is CASSPTGTGNTGELFF. CDR3 DNA: TGTGCCAGCAGCCCCACCGGGACAGGGAACACCGGGGAGCTGTTTTTT.